This T cell receptor beta chain was obtained from a study of CD8+ T cells in alopecia areata. The CDR3 loop spans 15 amino acids. This clone was counted only a few times. cDNA reverse transcribed from extracted RNA served as the sequencing template. TCRdb's table, derived via immunoSEQ multiplex PCR, lists solely in-frame clones and lacks some. The repertoire consists of more than 150,000 clones, with about 51% occurring once and the leading ten covering 19%. Researchers took lesional scalp punch biopsies and peripheral blood from people who were alopecia areata patients. The chain couples TRBV21-1 to TRBJ2-7; the tabulated D call, TRBD1, remains unverified against the DNA. TRBV21-1 is flagged as a pseudogene. This receptor was taken from a human donor with alopecia areata. The sample in question was CD8+ T cells sorted from blood, obtained at week 0. As DNA, the CDR3 is TGTGCCAGCAGCAGACCGGGACAGGGATCCTACGAGCAGTACTTC. Translating gives CASSRPGQGSYEQYF.